What follows are 23 T cell receptor beta chains derived from one specimen sequenced in a study of cytomegalovirus exposure and HLA in healthy donors. Primers for the PCR totalled 60 Vbeta and 13 Jbeta. The table came from immunoSEQ multiplex PCR; TCRdb's copy has only in-frame clones and leaves some out. The data hold 150,000 to 170,000 clones, with 75% to 85% observed a single time. Sequencing was performed on PBMCs. The receptors were sampled from a man aged 30 to 45 in good health and CMV-seropositive.

This clone was recorded a few times. V is TRBV12-5 and J is TRBJ1-2; no clear D gene. Looked up from germline, CDR1 is LGHNT and CDR2 is FRNRAP. Trimming cost V 3 bases and J 6 bases, with 14 bases left between them. This CDR3 contains 14 residues. The CDR3 nucleotides read TGTGCTAGTGGTTTACTGAAGGGAGTGGATGGCTACACCTTC. It translates to CASGLLKGVDGYTF.

The genes are TRBV18 and TRBJ1-3, with D uncertain. V was trimmed by 1 base and J by 0 bases, leaving 7 bases between them. The CDR3 contains 15 residues. Germline V gene lookup returns CDR1 KGHSH and CDR2 LQKENI. The CDR3 region has the DNA TGTGCCAGCTCACCACAAGAGGTCTCTGGAAACACCATATATTTT. This gives the protein CASSPQEVSGNTIYF.

The chain has TRBV19 and TRBJ1-5; D might be TRBD1 (6 bases). CDR3 length: 17 residues. Germline assignment: CDR1 LNHDA and CDR2 SQIVND (reference sequence). Trimming left V 3 bases short and J 2 bases short, with 17 bases between. The DNA for the CDR3 is TGTGCCAGTAGTATCTCCCCGAACAGGGCGGGCAATCAGCCCCAGCATTTT. Its translation: CASSISPNRAGNQPQHF.

The rearrangement joins TRBV30 to TRBJ2-7, with 7 nucleotides matching TRBD2. CDR1 GTSNPN and CDR2 SVGIG come from the germline V gene (reference sequence). The V and J ends lost 0 bases and 3 bases, in that order; junction bases with no gene match: 8. The CDR3 contains 15 residues. The DNA for the CDR3 is TGTGCCTGGAGTGTACTTGCGGGAGTGGTCTACGAGCAGTACTTC. This translates into CAWSVLAGVVYEQYF.

The CDR3 DNA reads TGTGCCTGGGCCTTCAGCTCCTACGAGCAGTACTTC. Its translation: CAWAFSSYEQYF. The chain combines TRBV30 with TRBJ2-7, with unresolved D. There are 12 residues in the CDR3. The V gene's germline CDR1 is GTSNPN and CDR2 SVGIG (reference sequence). The V end lost 5 bases, the J end lost 0 bases, and 8 bases lay between the germline ends.

V usage is TRBV4-1 and J usage is TRBJ1-5; no clear D gene. Deletions cut 3 bases from V and 5 bases from J, with 14 bases between. Germline lookup yields CDR1 MGHRA and CDR2 YSYEKL. CDR3 length equals 15 residues. The CDR3 region is CASSQDVRSDQPQHF. CDR3 nucleotides: TGCGCCAGCAGCCAGGATGTGCGGTCCGATCAGCCCCAGCATTTT.

A few counts support this clone. The chain joins TRBV6-5 to TRBJ2-5; 7 bases align to TRBD1. The CDR3 is made up of 14 amino acids. V shed 2 bases and J 2 bases; nucleotides not matched to a gene: 2. Germline lookup yields CDR1 MNHEY and CDR2 SVGAGI. CDR3 nucleotides: TGTGCCAGCAGTTACGACAGGGTTCAAGAGACCCAGTACTTC. It is translated as CASSYDRVQETQYF.

The chain has TRBV6-1 and TRBJ1-2; 7 bases are a match to TRBD1. V gave up 6 bases and J gave up 2 bases; unmatched junction bases: 9. In germline, CDR1 is MNHNS, CDR2 SASEGT. The CDR3 runs to 15 residues. CDR3 sequence (DNA): TGTGCCAGCAGCCAATGGACAGGAGGGAACTATGGCTACACCTTC. Translating gives CASSQWTGGNYGYTF.

The genes are TRBV21-1 and TRBJ1-2; TRBD1, the table's D call, lacks a check against the DNA. TRBV21-1 counts as a pseudogene. CDR3 length: 14 amino acids. CDR3 region: CASSLRDRGYGYTF. CDR3 coding DNA: TGTGCCAGCAGCTTACGGGACAGGGGCTATGGCTACACCTTC.

This clone has only one observation. The genes are TRBV2 and TRBJ2-5; D gene ambiguous. The V gene lost 0 bases and the J gene lost 5 bases, with 7 bases spanning the gap. Germline CDR1 is SNHLY and CDR2 is FYNNEI. There are 13 residues in the CDR3. This CDR3 is CASSEARSETQYF. In DNA, the CDR3 is TGTGCCAGCAGTGAAGCGCGTTCGGAGACCCAGTACTTC.

This chain joins TRBV27 and TRBJ1-4, with D possibly TRBD1 on 6 matching bases. The germline V gene has CDR1 MNHEY and CDR2 SMNVEV (reference sequence). CDR3 length: 17 amino acids. Trimming pared 7 bases from V and 10 bases from J, leaving 28 bases between. Written as DNA, the CDR3 is TGTGCCAGCATGAGACAGGCGCCCTCGGCGTCCGTGGGAAAACTGTTTTTT. Protein sequence: CASMRQAPSASVGKLFF.

The chain combines TRBV6-1 with TRBJ2-1; 9 nucleotides agree with TRBD2. The CDR3 contains 14 residues. V dropped 6 bases and J dropped 14; count of bases not matched to a gene: 14. Germline loops: CDR1 MNHNS, CDR2 SASEGT. The CDR3 sequence: CASSKFVTSGLEFF. CDR3 bases: TGTGCCAGCAGCAAATTCGTGACTAGCGGCTTGGAGTTCTTC.

The rearrangement joins TRBV15 to TRBJ2-1; 9 positions agree with TRBD2. CDR1 and CDR2 (germline): LNHNV, YYDKDF (reference sequence). This CDR3 has 17 amino acids. Trimming cost V 0 bases and J 11 bases; bases outside gene matches: 14. CDR3: CATSRDSASGAFLKQFF. The CDR3 DNA reads TGTGCCACCAGCAGAGATTCGGCTAGCGGGGCTTTCTTGAAGCAGTTCTTC.

A single count supports this clone. This chain uses TRBV6-5 with TRBJ1-5; TRBD1 might be the D (6 bases). CDR1 is MNHEY and CDR2 is SVGAGI in the germline V gene. The CDR3 runs 14 residues. The V end lost 6 bases, the J end lost 0 bases, and 9 bases lay between the germline ends. In DNA form, the CDR3 reads TGTGCCAGCAGAGGGGGTGGTAGCAATCAGCCCCAGCATTTT. Its protein product is CASRGGGSNQPQHF.

The chain recombines TRBV7-2 with TRBJ2-3; 7 positions match TRBD1. The germline V gene encodes CDR1 SGHTA and CDR2 FQGNSA. The V and J ends lost 1 base and 11 bases, in that order; junction bases with no gene match: 3. This CDR3 has 12 amino acids. CDR3 region: CASSLETGRQYF. CDR3 DNA: TGTGCCAGCAGCTTAGAGACAGGGAGGCAGTATTTT.

J is TRBJ2-5 and V is TRBV30, with a tentative D call TRBD2 (5 bases). Between the trimmed V and J ends, which lost 4 bases and 7 bases, there was a span of 22 bases. The CDR3 has 15 amino acids. In germline, CDR1 is GTSNPN, CDR2 SVGIG (reference sequence). CDR3 region: CAWIPRAQNRGTQYF. Written as DNA, the CDR3 is TGTGCCTGGATTCCACGGGCCCAAAACCGGGGGACCCAGTACTTC.

This chain uses TRBV28 with TRBJ2-7, with TRBD2 identical over 11 bases. V dropped 6 bases and J dropped 3; count of bases not matched to a gene: 7. Germline-derived CDR1 and CDR2 are MDHEN and SYDVKM. The CDR3 runs 15 residues. The CDR3 DNA follows: TGTGCCAGCAGAGCCACTAGCGGGAGAGGCTACGAGCAGTACTTC. It translates to CASRATSGRGYEQYF.

The V gene is TRBV19, the J gene TRBJ1-2; D may be TRBD1 (6 bases). V dropped 8 bases and J dropped 5 bases, with 18 bases sitting between them. Germline V gene data show CDR1 as LNHDA and CDR2 as SQIVND (reference sequence). CDR3 length: 14 residues. The CDR3, as DNA: TGTGCCAGTGGGCCAGCCGGGCAGGGGTATGGCTACACCTTC. This codes for CASGPAGQGYGYTF.

This chain connects TRBV28 to TRBJ1-4; D unresolved. Germline V gene lookup returns CDR1 MDHEN and CDR2 SYDVKM. Trimming removed 2 bases from V and 8 bases from J, with 12 bases in between. The CDR3 is 14 amino acids. In DNA form, the CDR3 reads TGTGCCAGCAGTTTAATGGGGAGGGTCGAAAAACTGTTTTTT. Translated: CASSLMGRVEKLFF.

This chain's CDR3 is CASSYTGNIRYTF. The DNA of the CDR3 is TGTGCCAGCAGCTATACAGGGAATATACGCTACACCTTC. The chain couples TRBV2 to TRBJ1-2, with a possible D match to TRBD1 (6 bases). CDR1 and CDR2 from the germline V gene are SNHLY and FYNNEI. V lost 6 bases to trimming and J lost 9 bases, with 17 bases between them. This CDR3 is 13 amino acids long.

The chain links TRBV27 to TRBJ2-2; D uncertain. This CDR3 region has 14 residues. The V end was cut by 2 bases, the J end by 2 bases, with 6 bases between. The V gene's germline CDR1 is MNHEY and CDR2 SMNVEV (reference sequence). CDR3 DNA sequence: TGTGCCAGCAGTTTAATCCCAAACACCGGGGAGCTGTTTTTT. It codes for CASSLIPNTGELFF.

The chain recombines TRBV7-9 with TRBJ2-5; the match to TRBD2 covers 8 bases. Germline V gene data show CDR1 as SEHNR and CDR2 as FQNEAQ (reference sequence). CDR3 length: 16 amino acids. V dropped 5 bases and J dropped 1; count of bases not matched to a gene: 9. CDR3 amino acids: CASSPFAGGVQETQYF. In nucleotides, the CDR3 is TGTGCCAGCAGCCCCTTTGCGGGGGGCGTCCAAGAGACCCAGTACTTC.

With respect to this clone: Different DNA sequences within this sample yield the same CDR3. The chain combines TRBV29-1 with TRBJ1-1; TRBD1 matches at 8 bases. The CDR3 runs to 13 residues. Germline assignment: CDR1 SQVTM and CDR2 ANQGSEA. V was pared by 4 bases and J by 5 bases, with 6 bases of the junction left unmatched. The CDR3 reads CSVGQGARTEAFF. For the CDR3, the DNA is TGCAGCGTTGGTCAGGGGGCGAGGACTGAAGCTTTCTTT.